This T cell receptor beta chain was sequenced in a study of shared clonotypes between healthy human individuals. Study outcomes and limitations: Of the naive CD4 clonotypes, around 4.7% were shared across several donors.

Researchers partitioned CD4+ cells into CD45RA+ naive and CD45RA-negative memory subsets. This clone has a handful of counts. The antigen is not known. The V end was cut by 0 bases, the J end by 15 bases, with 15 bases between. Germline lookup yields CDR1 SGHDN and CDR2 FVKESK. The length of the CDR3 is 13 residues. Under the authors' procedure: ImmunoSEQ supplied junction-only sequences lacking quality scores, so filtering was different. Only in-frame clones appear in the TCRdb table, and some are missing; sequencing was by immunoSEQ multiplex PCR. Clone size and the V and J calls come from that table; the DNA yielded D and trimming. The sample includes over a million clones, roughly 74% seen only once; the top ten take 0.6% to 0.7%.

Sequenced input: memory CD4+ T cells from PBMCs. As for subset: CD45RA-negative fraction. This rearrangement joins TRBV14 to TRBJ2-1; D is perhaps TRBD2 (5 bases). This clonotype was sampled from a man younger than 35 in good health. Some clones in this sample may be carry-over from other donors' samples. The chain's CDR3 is CASSQDVEGDPFF. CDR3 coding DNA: TGTGCCAGCAGCCAAGATGTCGAGGGAGACCCGTTCTTC.